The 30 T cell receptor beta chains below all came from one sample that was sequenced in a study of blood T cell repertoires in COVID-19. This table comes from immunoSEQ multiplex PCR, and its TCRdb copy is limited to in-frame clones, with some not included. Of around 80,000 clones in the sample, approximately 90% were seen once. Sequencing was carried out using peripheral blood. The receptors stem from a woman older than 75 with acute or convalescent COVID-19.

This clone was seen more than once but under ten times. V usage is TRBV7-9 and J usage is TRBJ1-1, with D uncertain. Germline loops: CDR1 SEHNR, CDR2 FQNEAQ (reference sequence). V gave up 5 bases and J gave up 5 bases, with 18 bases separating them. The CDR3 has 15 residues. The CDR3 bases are TGTGCCAGCAGCCTCAGACTCAGAGGTGGGACTGAAGCTTTCTTT. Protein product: CASSLRLRGGTEAFF.

The chain's CDR3 is CASSGHRERPEAFF. The DNA for the CDR3 is TGTGCCAGCAGTGGTCACAGGGAAAGGCCTGAAGCTTTCTTT. The chain recombines TRBV2 with TRBJ1-1; a weak D match, TRBD1 (6 bases). The germline V and J ends were trimmed by 4 bases and 6 bases, with 15 bases remaining between them. CDR1 is SNHLY and CDR2 is FYNNEI in the germline V gene. There are 14 residues in the CDR3.

The CDR3 DNA reads TGTGCCAGCAGTCTAGGGGTGGGCTGGGGCACTGAAGCTTTCTTT. This translates into CASSLGVGWGTEAFF. This chain uses TRBV27 with TRBJ1-1; D possibly corresponds to TRBD1 (5 bases). The CDR3 contains 15 residues. Germline V gene lookup returns CDR1 MNHEY and CDR2 SMNVEV (reference sequence). The V gene lost 5 bases and the J gene lost 4 bases, with 17 bases spanning the gap.

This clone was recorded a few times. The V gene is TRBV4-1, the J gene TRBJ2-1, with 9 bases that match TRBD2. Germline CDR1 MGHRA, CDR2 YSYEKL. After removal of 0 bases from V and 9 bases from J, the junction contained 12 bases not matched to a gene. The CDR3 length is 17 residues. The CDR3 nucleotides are TGCGCCAGCAGCCAAGATCGGGGCGGGGGGGCCTTTCGTGAGCAGTTCTTC. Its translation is CASSQDRGGGAFREQFF.

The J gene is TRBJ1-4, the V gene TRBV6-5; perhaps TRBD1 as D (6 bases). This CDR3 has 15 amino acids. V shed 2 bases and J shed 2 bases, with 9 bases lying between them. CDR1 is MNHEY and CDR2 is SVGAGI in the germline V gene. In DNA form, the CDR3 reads TGTGCCAGCAGTTACGTCAGGGGTACTAATGAAAAACTGTTTTTT. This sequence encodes CASSYVRGTNEKLFF.

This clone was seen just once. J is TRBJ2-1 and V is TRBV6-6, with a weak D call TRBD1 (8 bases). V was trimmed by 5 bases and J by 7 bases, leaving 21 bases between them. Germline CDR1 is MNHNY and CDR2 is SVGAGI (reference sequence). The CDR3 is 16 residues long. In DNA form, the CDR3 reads TGTGCCAGCAGTGGACAGGGTGCGGGAGCCGGTAATGAGCAGTTCTTC. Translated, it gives CASSGQGAGAGNEQFF.

The CDR3: CASTLDRTGELFF. The CDR3 DNA follows: TGTGCCAGCACCTTAGACAGGACCGGGGAGCTGTTTTTT. J is TRBJ2-2 and V is TRBV28, with D perhaps TRBD1 (6 bases). Trimming removed 7 bases from V and 5 bases from J, with 11 bases in between. This CDR3 spans 13 amino acids. The germline V gene encodes CDR1 MDHEN and CDR2 SYDVKM.

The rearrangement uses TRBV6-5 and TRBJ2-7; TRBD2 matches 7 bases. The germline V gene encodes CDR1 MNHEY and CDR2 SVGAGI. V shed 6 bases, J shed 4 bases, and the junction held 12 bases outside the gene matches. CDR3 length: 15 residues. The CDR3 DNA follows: TGTGCCAGCAGGAGAGCGGGACTCCAGGTTTACGAGCAGTACTTC. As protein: CASRRAGLQVYEQYF.

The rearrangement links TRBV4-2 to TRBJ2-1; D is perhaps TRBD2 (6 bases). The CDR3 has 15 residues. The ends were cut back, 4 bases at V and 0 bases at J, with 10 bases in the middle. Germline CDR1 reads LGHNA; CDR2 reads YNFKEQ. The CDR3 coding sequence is TGTGCCAGCAGCCTTAGCGGAAGCTCCTACAATGAGCAGTTCTTC. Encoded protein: CASSLSGSSYNEQFF.

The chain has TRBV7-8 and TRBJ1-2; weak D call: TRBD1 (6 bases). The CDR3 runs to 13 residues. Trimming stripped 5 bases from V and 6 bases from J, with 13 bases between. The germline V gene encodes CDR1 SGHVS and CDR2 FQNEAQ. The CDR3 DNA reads TGTGCCAGCAGCCAACAGGGTCTGGATGGCTACACCTTC. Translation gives CASSQQGLDGYTF.

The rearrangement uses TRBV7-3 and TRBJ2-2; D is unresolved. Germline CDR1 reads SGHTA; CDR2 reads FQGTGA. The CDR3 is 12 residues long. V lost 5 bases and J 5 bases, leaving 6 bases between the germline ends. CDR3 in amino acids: CASSEYTGELFF. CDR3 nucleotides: TGTGCCAGCAGCGAGTATACCGGGGAGCTGTTTTTT.

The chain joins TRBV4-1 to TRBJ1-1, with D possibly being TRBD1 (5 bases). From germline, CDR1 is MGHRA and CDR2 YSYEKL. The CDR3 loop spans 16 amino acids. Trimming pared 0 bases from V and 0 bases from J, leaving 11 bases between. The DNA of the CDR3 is TGCGCCAGCAGCCAAGATAGGGCAGGGTTGAACACTGAAGCTTTCTTT. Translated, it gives CASSQDRAGLNTEAFF.

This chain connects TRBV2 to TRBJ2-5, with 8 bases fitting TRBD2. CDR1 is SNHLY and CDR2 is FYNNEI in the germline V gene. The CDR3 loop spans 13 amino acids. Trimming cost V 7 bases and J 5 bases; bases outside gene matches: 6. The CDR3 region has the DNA TGTGCCAGCACCGGGACTAGTGGGGAGACCCAGTACTTC. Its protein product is CASTGTSGETQYF.

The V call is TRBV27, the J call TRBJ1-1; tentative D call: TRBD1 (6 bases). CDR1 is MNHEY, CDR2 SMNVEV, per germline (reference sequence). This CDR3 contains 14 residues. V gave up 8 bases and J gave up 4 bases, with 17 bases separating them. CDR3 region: CASRLRGEGTEAFF. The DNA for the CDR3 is TGTGCCAGCCGGCTCAGGGGAGAGGGCACTGAAGCTTTCTTT.

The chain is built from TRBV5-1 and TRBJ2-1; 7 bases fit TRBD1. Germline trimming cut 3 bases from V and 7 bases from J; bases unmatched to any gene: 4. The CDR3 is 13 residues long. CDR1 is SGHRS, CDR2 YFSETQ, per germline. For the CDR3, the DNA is TGCGCCAGCAGCTACGACAGGGTGAATGAGCAGTTCTTC. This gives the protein CASSYDRVNEQFF.

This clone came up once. DNA of the CDR3: TGTGCCAGCAGCTGGACTAGCGGCCACACAGATACGCAGTATTTT. Encoded protein: CASSWTSGHTDTQYF. This chain joins TRBV5-5 and TRBJ2-3, with 10 bases fitting TRBD2. The CDR3 runs 15 residues. In germline, CDR1 is SGHKS, CDR2 YYEKEE (reference sequence). The V and J ends lost 3 bases and 2 bases, in that order; junction bases with no gene match: 3.

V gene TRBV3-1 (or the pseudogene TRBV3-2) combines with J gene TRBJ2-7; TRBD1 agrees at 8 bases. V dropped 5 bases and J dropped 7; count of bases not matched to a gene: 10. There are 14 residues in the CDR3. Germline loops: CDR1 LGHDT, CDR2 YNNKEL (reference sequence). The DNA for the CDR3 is TGTGCCAGCAGCTTACAGGGGGGAAAGGAAGAGCAGTACTTC. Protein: CASSLQGGKEEQYF.

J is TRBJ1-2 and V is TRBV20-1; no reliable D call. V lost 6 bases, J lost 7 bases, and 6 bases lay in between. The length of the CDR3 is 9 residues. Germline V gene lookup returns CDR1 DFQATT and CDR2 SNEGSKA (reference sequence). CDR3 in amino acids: CSATGGYTF. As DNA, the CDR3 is TGCAGTGCAACGGGTGGCTACACCTTC.

For the CDR3, the DNA is TGTGCCAGCAGCTCACGGACAGGGGGCATAGAGCAGTACTTC. Translated, it gives CASSSRTGGIEQYF. The chain recombines TRBV5-4 with TRBJ2-7, with TRBD1 identical over 11 bases. Trimming at V came to 3 bases and at J to 7 bases, leaving 6 bases not matched to a gene. The CDR3 is made up of 14 amino acids. Per the germline V gene, CDR1 is SGHNT and CDR2 is YYREEE (reference sequence). Looking up the rest from reference TRBV5-4 and TRBJ2-7 gives the full variable domain: ETGVTQSPTHLIKTRGQQVTLRCSSQSGHNTVSWYQQALGQGPQFIFQYYREEENGRGNFPPRFSGLQFPNYSSELNVNALELDDSALYLCASSSRTGGIEQYFGPGTRLTVT.

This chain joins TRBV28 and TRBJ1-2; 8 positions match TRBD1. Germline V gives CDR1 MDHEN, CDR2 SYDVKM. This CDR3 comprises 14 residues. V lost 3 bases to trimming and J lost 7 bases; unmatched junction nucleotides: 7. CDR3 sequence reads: CASSFPGQGTGYTF. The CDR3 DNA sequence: TGTGCCAGCAGTTTTCCCGGACAGGGAACTGGCTACACCTTC.

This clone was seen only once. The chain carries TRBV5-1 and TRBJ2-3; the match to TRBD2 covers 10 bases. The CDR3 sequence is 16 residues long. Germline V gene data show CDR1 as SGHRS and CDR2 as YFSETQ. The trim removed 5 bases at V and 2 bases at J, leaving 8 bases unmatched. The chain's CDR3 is CASSRGLAAYTDTQYF. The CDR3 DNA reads TGCGCCAGCAGTCGAGGACTAGCGGCCTACACAGATACGCAGTATTTT.

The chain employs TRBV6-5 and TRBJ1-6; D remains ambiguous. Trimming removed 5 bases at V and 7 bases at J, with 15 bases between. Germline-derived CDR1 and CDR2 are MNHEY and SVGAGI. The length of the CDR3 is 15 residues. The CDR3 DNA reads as TGTGCCAGCAGTCCCACTGGAGTCGGGAATTCACCCCTCCACTTT. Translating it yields CASSPTGVGNSPLHF.

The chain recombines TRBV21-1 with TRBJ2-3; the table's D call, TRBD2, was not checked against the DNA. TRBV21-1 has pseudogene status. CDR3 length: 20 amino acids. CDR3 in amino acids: CASSKPRRERGKDSTDTQYF. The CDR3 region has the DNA TGTGCCAGCAGCAAACCGCGGCGGGAGAGGGGTAAGGATAGCACAGATACGCAGTATTTT.

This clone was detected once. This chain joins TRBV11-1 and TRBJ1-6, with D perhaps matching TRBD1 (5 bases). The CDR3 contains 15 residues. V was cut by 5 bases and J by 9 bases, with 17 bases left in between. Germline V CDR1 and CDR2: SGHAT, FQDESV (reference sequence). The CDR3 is CASSRWGDSTSPLHF. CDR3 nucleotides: TGTGCCAGCAGCCGTTGGGGGGATAGCACTTCACCCCTCCACTTT.

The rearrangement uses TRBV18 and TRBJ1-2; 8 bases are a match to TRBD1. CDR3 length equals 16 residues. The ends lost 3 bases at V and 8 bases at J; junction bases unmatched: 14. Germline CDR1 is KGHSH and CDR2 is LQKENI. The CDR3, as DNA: TGTGCCAGCTCACCGGGTCTGACAGGGGAATCGAAAGGCTACACCTTC. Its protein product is CASSPGLTGESKGYTF.

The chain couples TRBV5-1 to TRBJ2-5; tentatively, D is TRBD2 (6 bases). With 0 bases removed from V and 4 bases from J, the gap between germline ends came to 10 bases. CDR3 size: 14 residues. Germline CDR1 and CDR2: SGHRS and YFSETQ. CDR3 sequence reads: CASSLGSGPETQYF. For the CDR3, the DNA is TGCGCCAGCAGCTTGGGTAGCGGACCAGAGACCCAGTACTTC.

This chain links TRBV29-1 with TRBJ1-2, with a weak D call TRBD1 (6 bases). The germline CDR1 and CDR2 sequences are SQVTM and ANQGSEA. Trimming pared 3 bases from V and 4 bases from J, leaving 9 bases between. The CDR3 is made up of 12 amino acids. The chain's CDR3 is CSVDSGAYGYTF. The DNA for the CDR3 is TGCAGCGTTGATTCAGGGGCCTATGGCTACACCTTC.

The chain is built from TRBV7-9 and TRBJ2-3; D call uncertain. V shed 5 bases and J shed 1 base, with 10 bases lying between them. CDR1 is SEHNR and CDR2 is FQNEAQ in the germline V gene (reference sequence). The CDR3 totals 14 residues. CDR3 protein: CASSLRHRTDTQYF. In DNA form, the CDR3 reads TGTGCCAGCAGCCTCCGACATCGCACAGATACGCAGTATTTT.

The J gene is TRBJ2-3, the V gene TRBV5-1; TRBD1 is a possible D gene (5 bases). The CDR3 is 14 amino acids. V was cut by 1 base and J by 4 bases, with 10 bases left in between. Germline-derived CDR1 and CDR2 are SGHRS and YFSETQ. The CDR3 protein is CASSLRRGADTQYF. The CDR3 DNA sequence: TGCGCCAGCAGCTTGAGAAGGGGCGCAGATACGCAGTATTTT. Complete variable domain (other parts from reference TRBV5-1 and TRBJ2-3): KAGVTQTPRYLIKTRGQQVTLSCSPISGHRSVSWYQQTPGQGLQFLFEYFSETQRNKGNFPGRFSGRQFSNSRSEMNVSTLELGDSALYLCASSLRRGADTQYFGPGTRLTVL.

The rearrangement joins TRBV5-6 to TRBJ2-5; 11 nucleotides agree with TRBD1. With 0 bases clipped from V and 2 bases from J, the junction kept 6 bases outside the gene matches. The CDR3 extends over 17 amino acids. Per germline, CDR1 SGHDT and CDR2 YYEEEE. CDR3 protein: CASSLVPGQGGQETQYF. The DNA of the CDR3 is TGTGCCAGCAGCTTGGTTCCGGGACAGGGGGGGCAAGAGACCCAGTACTTC.